The 21 T cell receptor beta chains listed next were all sequenced from one sample in a study of tumor-infiltrating lymphocytes in primary liver carcinoma. From unsorted bulk tissue weighing about 20-32 mg, DNA and RNA were co-extracted. TCR beta cDNA was made from 500 ng total RNA with a constant-region primer. Slightly modified ARM-PCR with three nested multiplex PCR rounds yielded TCR beta libraries. The study ran its first two PCR rounds for roughly 10 cycles each, using TRBV1-TRBV30 forward primers and a C-beta reverse primer. TCRdb analysed the multiplex PCR reads with MiXCR anew, one entry per CDR3 protein. Of roughly 78,000 distinct CDR3 sequences listed, 70% to 80% are singletons. Sequencing input: liver tumor tissue from sampling region 4. Documented subset: tumor region T4, right-lateral pole. All receptors derive from a woman aged 55-69 years with primary liver carcinoma and hepatitis B virus infection.

Concerning this clonotype: One end of the junction does not line up with germline, which may come from a read error. V and J are TRBV10-3 and TRBJ1-1; D possibly corresponds to TRBD1 (6 bases). The length of the CDR3 is 15 residues. Germline-derived CDR1 and CDR2 are ENHRY and SYGVKD. CDR3: CGISDIGGADAGAFF. The CDR3 DNA reads TGTGGCATCAGTGATATCGGGGGGGCAGACGCTGGAGCTTTCTTT.

This clonotype was seen a few times. The rearrangement uses TRBV6-1 and TRBJ2-7; D is perhaps TRBD2 (5 bases). Germline V lookup: CDR1 MNHNS, CDR2 SASEGT. V was trimmed by 3 bases and J by 6 bases, leaving 12 bases between them. The length of the CDR3 is 13 residues. The CDR3 region has the DNA TGTGCCAGCAGTGATGGCGGACTCAGCGAGCAGTACTTC. This gives the protein CASSDGGLSEQYF.

A remark on this clonotype: The missing conserved phenylalanine or tryptophan at the end of this CDR3 makes a read error likely. The DNA is omitted, as the CDR3 cannot be located on it reliably, and the CDR3 follows TCRdb's listing. V and J are TRBV11-3 and TRBJ2-2; the D call of TRBD2 is as the table states it, not checked on the DNA. The CDR3 spans 17 amino acids, including both terminal residues. Germline CDR1 SGHNT, CDR2 YENEEA. The CDR3 spells CASSLGRLAGNTGELLS.

As for this clonotype: A much larger clone lies a single base off, so this may be a read error. This chain connects TRBV28 to TRBJ2-3; D not certain. The V end was cut by 6 bases, the J end by 9 bases, with 22 bases between. The V gene's germline CDR1 is MDHEN and CDR2 SYDVKM. CDR3 length: 15 amino acids. CDR3 DNA sequence: TGTGCCAGCAGGGGGATAGGGTTTACGTACGAAACGCAGTATTTT. Its translation is CASRGIGFTYETQYF.

This clonotype has a handful of counts. A read error may account for a junction end that differs from germline. V is TRBV6-1 and J is TRBJ2-7, with D unclear. Germline assignment: CDR1 MNHNS and CDR2 SASEGT. The CDR3 contains 13 residues. CDR3 in DNA: TGTGCCGGCAGCGACCAGTGGACGAGCGAGCAGTACTTC. It is translated as CAGSDQWTSEQYF.

To note about this clonotype: Since the CDR3 does not end with the conserved phenylalanine or tryptophan, this likely comes from a read error. This rearrangement joins TRBV29-1 to TRBJ2-1, with 7 positions matching TRBD2. The CDR3 totals 14 residues. Germline V CDR1 and CDR2: SQVTM, ANQGSEA. V was clipped by 4 bases and J by 4 bases; unmatched bases: 7. The CDR3 region is CSVGPAGMYNEQFL. The CDR3 region has the DNA TGCAGCGTTGGACCAGCGGGGATGTACAATGAGCAGTTCCTC.

The chain joins TRBV5-5 to TRBJ2-5; D perhaps matches TRBD2 (5 bases). The germline CDR1 and CDR2 sequences are SGHKS and YYEKEE (reference sequence). CDR3 length equals 15 residues. The DNA of the CDR3 is TGTGTCAGAAGCCTTGGACTCATGAACCAAGAGACCCAGTACTTC. It encodes CVRSLGLMNQETQYF.

Points on this clonotype: Possible read error: a much larger clone is one base away. Without the conserved terminal phenylalanine or tryptophan, this CDR3 likely stems from a read error. The gene calls are TRBV28 and TRBJ1-1; D is possibly TRBD1 (6 bases). The CDR3 sequence is 14 residues long. The germline V gene has CDR1 MDHEN and CDR2 SYDVKM. The V end lost 8 bases, the J end lost 5 bases, and 18 bases lay between the germline ends. Here the CDR3 DNA reads TGTGCCAGCGCTTCGGCAGGGGATTATACTGAAGCTTTCTTA. This codes for CASASAGDYTEAFL.

Details on this clonotype: Mismatch with germline at one junction end may stem from a read error. This rearrangement joins TRBV5-1 to TRBJ2-1; D is tentatively TRBD1 or TRBD2 (7 bases each). The CDR3 length is 15 residues. CDR1 and CDR2 (germline): SGHRS, YFSETQ. For the CDR3, the DNA is TGCGCCAGCAGCCAAATCGACAGGGAGGGGAATGATCAGTTTTTC. It yields the protein CASSQIDREGNDQFF. The full variable domain, its missing parts supplied by reference TRBV5-1 and TRBJ2-1, is KAGVTQTPRYLIKTRGQQVTLSCSPISGHRSVSWYQQTPGQGLQFLFEYFSETQRNKGNFPGRFSGRQFSNSRSEMNVSTLELGDSALYLCASSQIDREGNDQFFGPGTRLTVL.

This clonotype was seen a few times. The V gene is TRBV18, the J gene TRBJ1-1; D remains unclear. Germline V gene sequence: CDR1 KGHSH, CDR2 LQKENI. The CDR3 sequence is 12 residues long. The germline V and J ends were trimmed by 6 bases and 7 bases, with 12 bases remaining between them. The chain's CDR3 is CASSYRAVEAFF. CDR3 nucleotides: TGTGCCAGCTCGTATCGGGCGGTTGAAGCTTTCTTT.

This rearrangement joins TRBV20-1 to TRBJ1-1; D is unresolved. The CDR3 contains 11 residues. Germline loops: CDR1 DFQATT, CDR2 SNEGSKA (reference sequence). V lost 7 bases and J 0 bases, leaving 6 bases between the germline ends. CDR3 DNA: TGCAGTGTTGGGGTGAACACTGAAGCTTTCTTT. Translation gives CSVGVNTEAFF.

About this clonotype: An end of the junction does not agree with germline; a read error may underlie this. The rearrangement uses TRBV7-9 and TRBJ1-2; D gene uncertain. The CDR3 extends over 12 amino acids. Germline V lookup: CDR1 SEHNR, CDR2 FQNEAQ (reference sequence). The DNA for the CDR3 is TGTGCCTGCAGCCCAACCCAAGGTGGCTACACCTTC. Amino acids: CACSPTQGGYTF.

This clonotype was counted many times. V and J are TRBV12-5 and TRBJ2-7; 11 nucleotides line up with TRBD1. V trimming: 7 bases; J trimming: 3 bases; junction bases outside the gene matches: 11. The germline V gene encodes CDR1 LGHNT and CDR2 FRNRAP. This CDR3 spans 16 amino acids. The CDR3 region has the DNA TGTGCTAGTGATCTTCTTCTCGGGACAGGGGGCTACGAGCAGTACTTC. Amino acid sequence: CASDLLLGTGGYEQYF. Looking up the rest from reference TRBV12-5 and TRBJ2-7 gives the full variable domain: DARVTQTPRHKVTEMGQEVTMRCQPILGHNTVFWYRQTMMQGLELLAYFRNRAPLDDSGMPKDRFSAEMPDATLATLKIQPSEPRDSAVYFCASDLLLGTGGYEQYFGPGTRLTVT.

As for this clonotype: The junction departs from germline at one end; a sequencing error may be responsible. The rearrangement joins TRBV6-2 or TRBV6-3 to TRBJ2-6; 8 nucleotides agree with TRBD1. The CDR3 sequence is 14 residues long. Germline CDR1 is MNHEY and CDR2 is SVGEGT. The DNA of the CDR3 is TGTTCCAGCAGTGGACAGGGTGGGGCCAACATCCTGATTTTC. It encodes CSSSGQGGANILIF.

Of note for this clonotype: A read error may produce the germline difference seen at one junction end. V and J are TRBV5-4 and TRBJ2-7, with unresolved D. The CDR3 runs to 15 residues. Germline V gene lookup returns CDR1 SGHNT and CDR2 YYREEE (reference sequence). The CDR3 here is CAISSPDTRSYEQYF. CDR3 nucleotide sequence: TGTGCCATCAGCTCACCCGACACTCGCTCCTACGAACAGTACTTC.

Regarding this clonotype: A much larger clone sits a single nucleotide away, making a read error possible. The V and J genes are TRBV6-6 and TRBJ2-7, with D unclear. V was pared by 5 bases and J by 4 bases, with 12 bases between. Germline CDR1 reads MNHNY; CDR2 reads SVGAGI (reference sequence). The CDR3 length is 13 residues. The CDR3 DNA follows: TGTGCCAGCAGTCCTCGCCTCCAGTACGAGCAGTACTTC. Translation: CASSPRLQYEQYF.

This chain uses TRBV6-1 with TRBJ1-5, with TRBD1 as a possible D gene (5 bases). The CDR3 runs to 17 residues. Germline values: CDR1 MNHNS, CDR2 SASEGT. V was clipped by 3 bases and J by 5 bases, with 20 bases between them. CDR3 loop: CASSDRGTRNRYQPQHF. CDR3 nucleotide sequence: TGTGCCAGCAGTGATCGCGGGACCCGAAACAGGTATCAGCCCCAGCATTTT.

Worth noting for this clonotype: One end of the junction does not line up with germline, which may come from a read error. The CDR3 region has the DNA TGTAGCGTTGATGACACCCATAACTATGGCTACACCTTC. It yields the protein CSVDDTHNYGYTF. The rearrangement uses TRBV29-1 and TRBJ1-2, with no clear D. This CDR3 has 13 amino acids. From germline, CDR1 is SQVTM and CDR2 ANQGSEA. The full variable domain, rest sourced from reference TRBV29-1 and TRBJ1-2, is SAVISQKPSRDICQRGTSLTIQCQVDSQVTMMFWYRQQPGQSLTLIATANQGSEATYESGFVIDKFPISRPNLTFSTLTVSNMSPEDSSIYLCSVDDTHNYGYTFGSGTRLTVV.

Of note for this clonotype: Without the conserved terminal phenylalanine or tryptophan, this CDR3 likely stems from a read error. The chain has TRBV29-1 and TRBJ2-3; D is perhaps TRBD2 (5 bases). CDR1 and CDR2 from the germline V gene are SQVTM and ANQGSEA. Between the trimmed V and J ends, which lost 8 bases and 2 bases, there was a span of 20 bases. The CDR3 is 15 amino acids. This CDR3 is CSLRGLVGVTDTQYL. The CDR3 nucleotides are TGCAGCTTACGAGGGCTAGTGGGCGTCACAGATACGCAGTATTTG.

The gene calls are TRBV6-6 and TRBJ2-7; 7 bases align to TRBD2. Germline V gene data show CDR1 as MNHNY and CDR2 as SVGAGI (reference sequence). The CDR3 is made up of 15 amino acids. After removal of 0 bases from V and 10 bases from J, the junction contained 12 bases not matched to a gene. The DNA of the CDR3 is TGTGCCAGCAGTTACTCGGGCGGGAGTGAATGCGACCAGTACTTC. Translated, it gives CASSYSGGSECDQYF.

Turning to this clonotype: Since no conserved phenylalanine or tryptophan closes the CDR3, a read error is the likely cause. The chain uses TRBV11-2 and TRBJ2-4; D possibly uses TRBD1 or TRBD2 (5 bases each). Germline assignment: CDR1 SGHAT and CDR2 FQNNGV. CDR3 length: 15 residues. The DNA of the CDR3 is TGTGCTAGCAGCTTAGATGGTTGGGGGTGCGACATTCAGTACTTA. Translated: CASSLDGWGCDIQYL.